Included here is one T cell receptor beta chain sequence, with context. No antigen is known for it. The source of the sample is a study of CD8 T cells in Susac syndrome. Study observations and caveats: The study acknowledged a relatively small number of individuals in its TCR sequencing and HLA analysis.

Healthy donors served as the controls. They were matched for age and sex. The CD8+ and CD4+ T cells were isolated magnetically using a negative isolation approach, whereas the TEMRA cells were enriched by FACS. This CDR3 has 17 residues. Losses at the gene ends were 0 bases for V and 3 bases for J; bases not matched to a gene: 9. CDR1 and CDR2 (germline): MGHRA, YSYEKL. Random hexamers served to reverse transcribe about 0.5 to 1 ug RNA. Across 54 Vbeta and 13 Jbeta, immunoSEQ multiplex PCR amplified TCR beta CDR3. TCRdb called the immunoSEQ multiplex PCR reads again in MiXCR, with one record for every CDR3 protein. The sample holds 50,000 to 60,000 distinct CDR3 sequences, roughly nine tenths seen once.

Sequencing was carried out using CD8+ T cells from PBMCs. The sequence was obtained from a human donor in good health. J is TRBJ1-2 and V is TRBV4-1; 8 bases are a match to TRBD1. The CDR3, as DNA: TGCGCCAGCAGCCAAGATTTGGGGACAGGAGCTTACTATGGCTACACCTTC. It translates to CASSQDLGTGAYYGYTF.